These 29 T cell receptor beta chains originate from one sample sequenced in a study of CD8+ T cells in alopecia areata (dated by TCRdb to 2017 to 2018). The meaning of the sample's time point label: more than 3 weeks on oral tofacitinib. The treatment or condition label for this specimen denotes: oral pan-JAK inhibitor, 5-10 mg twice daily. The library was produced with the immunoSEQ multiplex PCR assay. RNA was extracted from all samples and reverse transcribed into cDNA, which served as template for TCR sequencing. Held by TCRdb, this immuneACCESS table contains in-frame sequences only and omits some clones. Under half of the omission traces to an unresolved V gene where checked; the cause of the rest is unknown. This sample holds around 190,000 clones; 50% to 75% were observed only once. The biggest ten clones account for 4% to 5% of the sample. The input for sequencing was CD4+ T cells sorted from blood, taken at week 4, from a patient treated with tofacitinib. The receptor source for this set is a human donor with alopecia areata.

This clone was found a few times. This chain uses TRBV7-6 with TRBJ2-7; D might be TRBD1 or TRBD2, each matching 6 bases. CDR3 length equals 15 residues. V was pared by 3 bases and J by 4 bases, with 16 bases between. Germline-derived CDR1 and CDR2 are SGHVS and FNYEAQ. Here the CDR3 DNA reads TGTGCCAGCAGCTTGGGTTTCGGGGGCGCGTACGAGCAGTACTTC. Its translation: CASSLGFGGAYEQYF.

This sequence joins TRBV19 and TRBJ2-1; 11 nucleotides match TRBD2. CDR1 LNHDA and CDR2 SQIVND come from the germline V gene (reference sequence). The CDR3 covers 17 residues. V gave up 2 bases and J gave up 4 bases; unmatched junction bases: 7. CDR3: CASSILSTSGVYNEQFF. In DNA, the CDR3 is TGTGCCAGTAGTATACTATCGACTAGCGGGGTTTACAATGAGCAGTTCTTC.

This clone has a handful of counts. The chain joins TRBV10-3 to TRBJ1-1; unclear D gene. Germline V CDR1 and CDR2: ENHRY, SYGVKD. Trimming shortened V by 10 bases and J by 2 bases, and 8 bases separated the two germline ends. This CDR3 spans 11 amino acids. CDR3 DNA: TGTGCCACCTCCAAAAACACTGAAGCTTTCTTT. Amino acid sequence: CATSKNTEAFF.

CDR3 DNA: TGCAGCGTTGAAGCCGGGGCGGGAGGCTACACCTTC. This gives the protein CSVEAGAGGYTF. The chain links TRBV29-1 to TRBJ1-2; a weak D match, TRBD1 (5 bases). Germline CDR1 SQVTM, CDR2 ANQGSEA. There are 12 residues in the CDR3. V gave up 1 base and J gave up 8 bases, with 11 bases separating them.

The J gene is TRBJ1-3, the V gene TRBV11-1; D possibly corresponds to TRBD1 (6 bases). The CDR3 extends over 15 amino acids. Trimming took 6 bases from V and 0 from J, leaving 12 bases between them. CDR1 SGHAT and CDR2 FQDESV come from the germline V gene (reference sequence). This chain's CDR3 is CASSRQASSGNTIYF. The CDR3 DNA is TGTGCCAGCAGTCGACAGGCCTCCTCTGGAAACACCATATATTTT.

DNA of the CDR3: TGCGCCAGCAGCCAACCGGGGCACGGCACTGAAGCTTTCTTT. This encodes CASSQPGHGTEAFF. The V call is TRBV4-1, the J call TRBJ1-1, with D tentatively TRBD1 (5 bases). Germline CDR1 and CDR2: MGHRA and YSYEKL. This CDR3 contains 14 residues. The ends were cut back, 2 bases at V and 4 bases at J, with 11 bases in the middle.

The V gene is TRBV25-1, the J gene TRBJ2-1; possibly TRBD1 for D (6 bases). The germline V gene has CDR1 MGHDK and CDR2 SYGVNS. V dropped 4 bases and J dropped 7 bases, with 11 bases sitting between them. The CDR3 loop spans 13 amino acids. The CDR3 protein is CASSGTDRNEQFF. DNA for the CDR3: TGTGCCAGCAGTGGTACAGACAGGAATGAGCAGTTCTTC.

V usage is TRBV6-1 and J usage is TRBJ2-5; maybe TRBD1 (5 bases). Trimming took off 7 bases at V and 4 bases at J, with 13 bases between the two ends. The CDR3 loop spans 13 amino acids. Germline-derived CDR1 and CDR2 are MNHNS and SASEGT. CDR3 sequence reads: CASTSGSGETQYF. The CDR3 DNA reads TGTGCCAGCACGTCAGGGTCAGGAGAGACCCAGTACTTC.

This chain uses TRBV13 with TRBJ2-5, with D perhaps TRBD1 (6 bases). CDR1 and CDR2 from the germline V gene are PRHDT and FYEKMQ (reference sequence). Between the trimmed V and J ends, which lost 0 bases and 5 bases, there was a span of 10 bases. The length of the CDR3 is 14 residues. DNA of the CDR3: TGTGCCAGCAGCTTAGGGCAGGGGAGCGAGACCCAGTACTTC. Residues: CASSLGQGSETQYF.

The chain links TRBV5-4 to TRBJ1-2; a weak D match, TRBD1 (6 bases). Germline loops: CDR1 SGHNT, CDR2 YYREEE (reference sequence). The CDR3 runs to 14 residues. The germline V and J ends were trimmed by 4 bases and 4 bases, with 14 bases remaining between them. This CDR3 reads CASSPEGGGYGYTF. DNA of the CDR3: TGTGCCAGCAGCCCCGAGGGGGGCGGCTATGGCTACACCTTC.

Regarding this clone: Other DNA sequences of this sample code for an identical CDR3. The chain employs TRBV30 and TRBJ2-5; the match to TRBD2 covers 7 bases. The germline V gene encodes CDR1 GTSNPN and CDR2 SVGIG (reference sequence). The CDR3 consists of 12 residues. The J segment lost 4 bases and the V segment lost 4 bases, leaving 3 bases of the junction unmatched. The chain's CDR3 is CAWKGGGETQYF. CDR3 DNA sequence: TGTGCCTGGAAGGGCGGGGGAGAGACCCAGTACTTC.

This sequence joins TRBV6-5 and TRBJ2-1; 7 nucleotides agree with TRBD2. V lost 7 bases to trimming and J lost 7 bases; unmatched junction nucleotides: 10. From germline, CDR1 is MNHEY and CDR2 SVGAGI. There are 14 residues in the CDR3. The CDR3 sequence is CASTRAGLPNEQFF. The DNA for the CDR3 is TGTGCCAGCACCCGAGCGGGGCTCCCGAATGAGCAGTTCTTC.

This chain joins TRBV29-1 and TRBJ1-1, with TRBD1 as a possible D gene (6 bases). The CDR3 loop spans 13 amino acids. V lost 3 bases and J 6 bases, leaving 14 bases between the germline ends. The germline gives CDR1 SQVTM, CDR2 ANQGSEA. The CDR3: CSVEGRGASEAFF. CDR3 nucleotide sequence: TGCAGCGTTGAGGGCAGGGGTGCGTCTGAAGCTTTCTTT.

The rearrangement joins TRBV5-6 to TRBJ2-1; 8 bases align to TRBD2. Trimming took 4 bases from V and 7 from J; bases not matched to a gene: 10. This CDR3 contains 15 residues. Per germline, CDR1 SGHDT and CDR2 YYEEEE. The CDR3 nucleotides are TGTGCCAGCAGCCGACGGGGGGGCCTATTGAATGAGCAGTTCTTC. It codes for CASSRRGGLLNEQFF.

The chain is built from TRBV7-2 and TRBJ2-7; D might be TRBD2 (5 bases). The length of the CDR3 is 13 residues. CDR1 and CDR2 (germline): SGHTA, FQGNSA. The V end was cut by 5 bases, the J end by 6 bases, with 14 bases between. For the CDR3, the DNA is TGTGCCAGCAGCCCTAGCCCTACTCGCGAGCAGTACTTC. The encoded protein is CASSPSPTREQYF.

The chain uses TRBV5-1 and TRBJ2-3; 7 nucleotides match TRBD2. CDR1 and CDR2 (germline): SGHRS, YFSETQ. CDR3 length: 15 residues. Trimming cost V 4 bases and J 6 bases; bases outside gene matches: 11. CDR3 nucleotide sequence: TGCGCCAGCAGCCCCTCCCTGACTAGCATGGATACGCAGTATTTT. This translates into CASSPSLTSMDTQYF.

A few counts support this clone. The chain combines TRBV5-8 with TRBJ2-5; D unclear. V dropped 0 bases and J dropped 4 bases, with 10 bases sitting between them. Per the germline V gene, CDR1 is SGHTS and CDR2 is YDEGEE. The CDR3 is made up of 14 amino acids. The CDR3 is CASSLAADRETQYF. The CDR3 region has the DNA TGTGCCAGCAGCTTGGCCGCGGATAGAGAGACCCAGTACTTC.

CDR3 coding DNA: TGCAGCGCACGGCTTGGGACTAATGAAAAACTGTTTTTT. It is translated as CSARLGTNEKLFF. The chain couples TRBV29-1 to TRBJ1-4, with unresolved D. This CDR3 region has 13 residues. CDR1 SQVTM and CDR2 ANQGSEA come from the germline V gene. Deletions cut 7 bases from V and 2 bases from J, with 11 bases between.

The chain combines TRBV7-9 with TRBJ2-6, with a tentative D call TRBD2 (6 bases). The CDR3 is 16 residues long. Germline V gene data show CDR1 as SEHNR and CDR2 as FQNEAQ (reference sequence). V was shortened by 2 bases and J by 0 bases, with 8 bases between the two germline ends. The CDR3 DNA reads TGTGCCAGCAGCTTATACGGGAGCTCTGGGGCCAACGTCCTGACTTTC. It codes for CASSLYGSSGANVLTF.

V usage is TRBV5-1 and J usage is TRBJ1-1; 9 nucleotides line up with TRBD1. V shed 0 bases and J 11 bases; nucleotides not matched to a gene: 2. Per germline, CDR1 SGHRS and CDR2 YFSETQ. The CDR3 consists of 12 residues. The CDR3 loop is CASSLDGTGAFF. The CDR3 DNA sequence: TGCGCCAGCAGCTTGGACGGGACAGGGGCTTTCTTT.

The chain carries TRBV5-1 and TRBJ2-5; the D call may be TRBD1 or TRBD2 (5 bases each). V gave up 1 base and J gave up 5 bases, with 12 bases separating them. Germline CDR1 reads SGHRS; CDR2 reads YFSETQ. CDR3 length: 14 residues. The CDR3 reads CASSLSGSGETQYF. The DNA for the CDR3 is TGCGCCAGCAGCTTGTCAGGGTCGGGGGAGACCCAGTACTTC.

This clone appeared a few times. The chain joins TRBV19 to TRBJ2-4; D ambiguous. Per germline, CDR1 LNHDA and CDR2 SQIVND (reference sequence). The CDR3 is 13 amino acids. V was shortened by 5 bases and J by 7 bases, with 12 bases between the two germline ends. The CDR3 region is CASSGQGPNIQYF. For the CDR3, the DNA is TGTGCCAGTAGTGGGCAAGGGCCGAACATTCAGTACTTC.

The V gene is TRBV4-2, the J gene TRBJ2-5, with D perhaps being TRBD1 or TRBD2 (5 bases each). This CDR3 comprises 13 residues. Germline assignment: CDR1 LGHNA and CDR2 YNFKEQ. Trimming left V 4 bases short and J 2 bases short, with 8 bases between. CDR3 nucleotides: TGTGCCAGCAGCCCCTGGGGGCAAGAGACCCAGTACTTC. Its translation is CASSPWGQETQYF.

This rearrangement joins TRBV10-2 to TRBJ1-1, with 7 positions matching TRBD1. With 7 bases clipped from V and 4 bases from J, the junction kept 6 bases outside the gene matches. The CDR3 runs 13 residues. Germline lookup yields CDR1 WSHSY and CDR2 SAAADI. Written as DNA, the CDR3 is TGCGCCAGCACCCGACAGGGAGGCACTGAAGCTTTCTTT. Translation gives CASTRQGGTEAFF.

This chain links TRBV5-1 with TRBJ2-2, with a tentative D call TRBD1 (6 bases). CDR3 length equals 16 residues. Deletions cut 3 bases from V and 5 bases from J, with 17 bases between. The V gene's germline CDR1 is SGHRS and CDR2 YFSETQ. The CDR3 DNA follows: TGCGCCAGCAGCTCGGGACATTCCGTCGGAACCGGGGAGCTGTTTTTT. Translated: CASSSGHSVGTGELFF.

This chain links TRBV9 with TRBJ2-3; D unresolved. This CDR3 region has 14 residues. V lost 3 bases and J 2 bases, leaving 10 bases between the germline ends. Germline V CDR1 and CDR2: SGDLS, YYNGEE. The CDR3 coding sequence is TGTGCCAGCAGCGCTCGTGGAGCCACAGATACGCAGTATTTT. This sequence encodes CASSARGATDTQYF.

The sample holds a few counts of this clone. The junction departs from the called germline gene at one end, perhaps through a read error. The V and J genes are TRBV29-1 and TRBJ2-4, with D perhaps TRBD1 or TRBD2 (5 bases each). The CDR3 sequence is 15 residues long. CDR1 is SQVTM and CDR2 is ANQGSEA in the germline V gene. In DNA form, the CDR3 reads TGCAGCGTCGAAGTGTTGGGGGAGTGGAGAAACATTCAGTACTTC. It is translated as CSVEVLGEWRNIQYF.

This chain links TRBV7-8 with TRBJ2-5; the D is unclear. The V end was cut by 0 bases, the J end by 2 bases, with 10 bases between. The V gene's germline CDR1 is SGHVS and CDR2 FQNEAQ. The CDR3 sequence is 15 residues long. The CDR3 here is CASSLASQGQETQYF. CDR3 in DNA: TGTGCCAGCAGCTTAGCATCGCAAGGGCAAGAGACCCAGTACTTC.

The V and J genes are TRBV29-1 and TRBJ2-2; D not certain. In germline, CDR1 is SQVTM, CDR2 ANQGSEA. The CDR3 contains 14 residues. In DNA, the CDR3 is TGCAGTGCCCGACGAGCTACGAACACCGGGGAGCTGTTTTTT. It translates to CSARRATNTGELFF.